This T cell receptor (beta chain) was captured by sequencing in a study of tumor-infiltrating lymphocytes in oesophageal squamous cell carcinoma. TCRdb itself ran the PCR reads through MiXCR, one entry per CDR3 protein. In the table there are around 26,000 distinct CDR3 sequences, 30% to 40% of which are singletons. The CDR3 is 13 residues long. Trimming cost V 8 bases and J 2 bases, with 11 bases left between them. The germline V gene has CDR1 SGHTA and CDR2 FQGTGA. Sequencing was carried out using esophageal tumor tissue. The genes are TRBV7-3 and TRBJ2-3; D might be TRBD1 (6 bases). This clonotype was obtained from a male donor with esophageal squamous cell carcinoma. In DNA form, the CDR3 reads TGTGCCAGCCGGAACAGGGACACAGATACGCAGTATTTT. Residues: CASRNRDTDTQYF.